This entry lists 5 T cell receptor beta chains sequenced from one sample in a study of blood T cell repertoires in COVID-19. Method: immunoSEQ multiplex PCR; TCRdb's copy keeps in-frame clones and lacks some. The profile shows some 250,000 clones, around 89% of them singletons. Source material: PBMCs or T cells enriched from blood (not recorded which). The receptors shown here come from a man aged 35-49 years who had recovered from COVID-19.

This chain uses TRBV9 with TRBJ1-2; D is undetermined. V lost 0 bases and J 5 bases, leaving 8 bases between the germline ends. This CDR3 contains 13 residues. CDR1 SGDLS and CDR2 YYNGEE come from the germline V gene. CDR3 in amino acids: CASSVAEFYGYTF. CDR3 coding DNA: TGTGCCAGCAGCGTAGCCGAGTTTTATGGCTACACCTTC.

The chain employs TRBV19 and TRBJ2-7; perhaps TRBD1 as D (6 bases). CDR3 length equals 14 residues. The V gene's germline CDR1 is LNHDA and CDR2 SQIVND (reference sequence). V lost 1 base and J 5 bases, leaving 12 bases between the germline ends. CDR3 loop: CASSIGTGPNEQYF. CDR3 coding DNA: TGTGCCAGTAGTATAGGAACAGGGCCCAACGAGCAGTACTTC.

In this sample, this clone turned up once. The chain carries TRBV10-2 and TRBJ2-7; 8 bases align to TRBD1. V lost 4 bases to trimming and J lost 0 bases; unmatched junction nucleotides: 2. Germline lookup yields CDR1 WSHSY and CDR2 SAAADI. The CDR3 loop spans 14 amino acids. CDR3 bases: TGCGCCAGCAGTGGACAGGGGATCTCCTACGAGCAGTACTTC. Residues: CASSGQGISYEQYF.

V gene TRBV3-1 (or the pseudogene TRBV3-2) combines with J gene TRBJ2-7; the match to TRBD2 covers 7 bases. The trim removed 4 bases at V and 2 bases at J, leaving 8 bases unmatched. The CDR3 extends over 15 amino acids. Germline values: CDR1 LGHDT, CDR2 YNNKEL (reference sequence). CDR3 bases: TGTGCCAGCAGCCCTCGGGCTAGCGGAACCTACGAGCAGTACTTC. It is translated as CASSPRASGTYEQYF.

The rearrangement joins TRBV11-3 to TRBJ2-7, with 8 bases identical to TRBD2. CDR3 length equals 16 residues. Germline V gene lookup returns CDR1 SGHNT and CDR2 YENEEA. J lost 5 bases, V lost 5 bases, and 14 bases had no gene match. The CDR3 sequence: CASSPLVVLAGHEQYF. CDR3 in DNA: TGTGCCAGCAGCCCGCTCGTGGTCCTAGCGGGCCACGAGCAGTACTTC.